These T cell receptor beta chains were read from a single sample in a study of blood T cell repertoires in COVID-19. The data were produced by immunoSEQ multiplex PCR, yet TCRdb's version contains in-frame clones alone and is incomplete. The sample carries about 310,000 clones, roughly 91% recorded once. Sequences were obtained from PBMCs or T cells enriched from blood (not recorded which). Receptor source: a woman aged 25-40 years who had recovered from COVID-19. Each CDR3 is given with its conserved first and last residue. Each record gives: J gene, V gene, CDR3 protein.

TRBJ2-7,TRBV10-2,CASSKIAGSSYEQYF
TRBJ1-5,TRBV19,CASSIAGNQPQHF
TRBJ1-6,TRBV6-5,CASSRDSGSPLHF
TRBJ2-7,TRBV9,CASSPRTGWGSYEQYF
TRBJ1-2,TRBV4-1,CASSQPPGQTYGYTF
TRBJ1-5,TRBV15,CATSRDRVGNQPQHF
TRBJ2-3,TRBV11-2,CASSSRTSGGLDTQYF
TRBJ2-3,TRBV19,CASSHGLAEFTDTQYF
TRBJ2-7,TRBV4-2,CASSQALGGDEQYF
TRBJ2-6,TRBV2,CASSGAGANVLTF
TRBJ1-2,TRBV5-4,CASSLRTDYAGGGYTF
TRBJ2-3,TRBV9,CASSVGVSGRSTDTQYF
TRBJ2-5,TRBV28,CASSLYGQGNQETQYF
TRBJ1-5,TRBV18,CASSPGENQPQHF
TRBJ2-1,TRBV30,CAWSNPVPKQFF